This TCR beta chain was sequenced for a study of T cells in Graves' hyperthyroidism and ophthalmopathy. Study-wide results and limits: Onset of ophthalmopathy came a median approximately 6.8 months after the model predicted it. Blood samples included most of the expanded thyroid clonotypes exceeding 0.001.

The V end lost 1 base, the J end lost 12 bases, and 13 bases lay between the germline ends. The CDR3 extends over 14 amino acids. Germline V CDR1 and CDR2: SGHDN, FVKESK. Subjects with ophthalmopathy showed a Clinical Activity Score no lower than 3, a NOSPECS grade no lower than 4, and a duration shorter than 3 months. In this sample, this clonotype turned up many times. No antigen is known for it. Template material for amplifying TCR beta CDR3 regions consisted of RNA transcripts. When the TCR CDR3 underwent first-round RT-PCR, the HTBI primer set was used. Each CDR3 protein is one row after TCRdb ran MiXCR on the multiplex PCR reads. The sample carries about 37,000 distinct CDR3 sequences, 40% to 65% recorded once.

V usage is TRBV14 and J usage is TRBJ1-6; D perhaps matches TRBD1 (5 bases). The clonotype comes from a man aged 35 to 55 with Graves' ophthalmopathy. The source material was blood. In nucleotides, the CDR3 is TGTGCCAGCAGCCAAGGTACAGGTTATTTACCCCTCCACTTT. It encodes CASSQGTGYLPLHF.